A selection of T cell receptor beta chains follows, all from one sample in a study of persistence of HIV-infected CD4 T cells. The antigens these receptors bind are not known. The assay was immunoSEQ multiplex PCR, and TCRdb's table has in-frame clones only and misses some. Among under 20,000 clones listed, roughly 74% were seen once. Specimen: CD4+ T cells sorted from PBMCs after approximately 19-hour stimulation, collected from a patient who received antiretroviral therapy. The receptors come from an adult man with HIV who was CMV-seropositive. CDR3s include the opening cysteine and the closing phenylalanine or tryptophan. The order of the fields is V gene, D gene, J gene, clone size, CDR3 protein, CDR3 DNA. A D gene is named only where the DNA matches it firmly. Expanded clones get a size class; other rows say once, few or many, or leave the size out.

TRBV5-4	NA	TRBJ1-6	NA	CASSLLGTSHNSPLHF	TGTGCCAGCAGCCTCCTCGGGACAAGCCATAATTCACCCCTCCACTTT
TRBV3-1/TRBV3-2	NA	TRBJ2-7	NA	CASSQDPDSMETVWNNSYEQYF	TGTGCCAGCAGCCAAGACCCGGACAGTATGGAAACAGTATGGAACAACTCCTACGAGCAGTACTTC
TRBV28	TRBD1	TRBJ2-7	NA	CASSFRDRPYEQYF	TGTGCCAGCAGTTTCCGGGACAGGCCCTACGAGCAGTACTTC
TRBV6-5	NA	TRBJ1-2	NA	CASSNPQGSYGYTF	TGTGCCAGCAGTAACCCACAGGGAAGCTATGGCTACACCTTC
TRBV9	NA	TRBJ1-5	NA	CASSVGLTYDQPQHF	TGTGCCAGCAGCGTAGGGCTCACTTACGATCAGCCCCAGCATTTT
TRBV6-5	NA	TRBJ1-2	NA	CASSYSSGGYGYTF	TGTGCCAGCAGTTACTCGTCAGGAGGCTATGGCTACACCTTC
TRBV11-2	NA	TRBJ1-3	NA	CASSLVGANSGNTIYF	TGTGCCAGCAGCTTAGTCGGGGCGAACTCTGGAAACACCATATATTTT
TRBV7-8	NA	TRBJ1-5	NA	CASSPASGSNQPQHF	TGTGCCAGCAGTCCCGCTAGTGGTTCCAATCAGCCCCAGCATTTT
TRBV7-2	TRBD1	TRBJ2-2	NA	CASSQARGSAGELFF	TGTGCCAGCAGCCAGGCCAGGGGGAGCGCCGGGGAGCTGTTTTTT
TRBV7-8	TRBD1	TRBJ1-6	NA	CASSLGQGAFSNNSPLHF	TGTGCCAGCAGCTTGGGACAGGGGGCTTTCTCCAATAATTCACCCCTCCACTTT
TRBV5-8	NA	TRBJ1-4	once	CASPKGGAFNEKLFF	TGTGCCAGCCCGAAGGGGGGAGCCTTCAATGAAAAACTGTTTTTT
TRBV10-1	TRBD1	TRBJ2-7	NA	CASSGRDRGKNEQYF	TGCGCCAGCAGTGGCCGGGACAGGGGGAAAAACGAGCAGTACTTC
TRBV7-3	NA	TRBJ2-2	once	CASSRGLTGELFF	TGTGCCAGCAGCCGGGGACTGACCGGGGAGCTGTTTTTT
TRBV6-5	NA	TRBJ1-5	NA	CATQQGGGPYQPQHF	TGTGCCACTCAACAGGGCGGAGGGCCTTATCAGCCCCAGCATTTT